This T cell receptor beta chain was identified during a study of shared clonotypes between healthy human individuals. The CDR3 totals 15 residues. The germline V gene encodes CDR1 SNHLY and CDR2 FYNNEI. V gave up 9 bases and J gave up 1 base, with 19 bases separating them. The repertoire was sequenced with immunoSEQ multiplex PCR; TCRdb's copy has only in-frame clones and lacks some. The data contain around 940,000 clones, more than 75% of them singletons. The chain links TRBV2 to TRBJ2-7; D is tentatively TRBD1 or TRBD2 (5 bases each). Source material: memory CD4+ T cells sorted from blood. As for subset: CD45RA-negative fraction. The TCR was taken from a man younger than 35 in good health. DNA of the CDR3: TGTGCCAGTCAAAAAGAGGGGCATGGGTCCTACGAGCAGTACTTC. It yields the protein CASQKEGHGSYEQYF. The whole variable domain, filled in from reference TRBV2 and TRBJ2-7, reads EPEVTQTPSHQVTQMGQEVILRCVPISNHLYFYWYRQILGQKVEFLVSFYNNEISEKSEIFDDQFSVERPDGSNFTLKIRSTKLEDSAMYFCASQKEGHGSYEQYFGPGTRLTVT.